These 25 T cell receptor beta chains were all obtained from the same sample, sequenced in a study of T cell changes during pregnancy in multiple sclerosis. Sequencing used immunoSEQ multiplex PCR; TCRdb keeps in-frame clones, though not all of them. The table includes fewer than 35,000 clones, more than 90% detected once. The source was CD4+ T cells from peripheral blood mononuclear cells, collected in the second trimester of pregnancy. The receptor source for this set is a female donor in good health, enrolled as a control in a pregnancy study.

The chain links TRBV6-5 to TRBJ2-7; 7 positions match TRBD2. Trimming at V came to 0 bases and at J to 5 bases, leaving 7 bases not matched to a gene. The CDR3 is 15 residues long. Per germline, CDR1 MNHEY and CDR2 SVGAGI. CDR3 loop: CASSYSGGRADEQYF. The CDR3 coding sequence is TGTGCCAGCAGTTACTCTGGGGGGAGGGCCGACGAGCAGTACTTC.

This sequence joins TRBV11-3 and TRBJ2-7; tentative D call: TRBD1 (6 bases). The germline V and J ends were trimmed by 1 base and 0 bases, with 10 bases remaining between them. There are 15 residues in the CDR3. Germline-derived CDR1 and CDR2 are SGHNT and YENEEA. CDR3 nucleotides: TGTGCCAGCAGCTTAGGGACAGCACCCTCCTACGAGCAGTACTTC. Translation gives CASSLGTAPSYEQYF.

V gene TRBV21-1 combines with J gene TRBJ1-4. TRBV21-1 is marked as a pseudogene. This CDR3 spans 16 amino acids. CDR3 protein: CASSKEDGAMRVQLFF. The DNA for the CDR3 is TGTGCCAGCAGCAAGGAGGACGGAGCCATGCGGGTGCAACTGTTTTTT.

This clone showed up just once. The rearrangement links TRBV18 to TRBJ2-3; 13 bases match TRBD2. Trimming cost V 6 bases and J 4 bases; bases outside gene matches: 10. Per germline, CDR1 KGHSH and CDR2 LQKENI. CDR3 length: 17 amino acids. In DNA, the CDR3 is TGTGCCAGCTCCCTATCAGGGACTAGCGGGGCAGCAGATACGCAGTATTTT. This translates into CASSLSGTSGAADTQYF.

The chain links TRBV7-9 to TRBJ1-2; possibly TRBD1 for D (6 bases). Trimming removed 5 bases at V and 2 bases at J, with 9 bases between. Germline V gene data show CDR1 as SEHNR and CDR2 as FQNEAQ (reference sequence). This CDR3 spans 13 amino acids. DNA of the CDR3: TGTGCCAGCAGCCCACAGGGAAACTATGGCTACACCTTC. Its protein is CASSPQGNYGYTF.

This chain uses TRBV19 with TRBJ2-1, with 9 bases aligning to TRBD2. The length of the CDR3 is 17 residues. Germline CDR1 is LNHDA and CDR2 is SQIVND (reference sequence). V dropped 5 bases and J dropped 3; count of bases not matched to a gene: 11. CDR3 coding DNA: TGTGCCAGTAGTCCGATTAGCGGGAGCCCTCGCTACAATGAGCAGTTCTTC. Translating it yields CASSPISGSPRYNEQFF.

The chain has TRBV28 and TRBJ1-2; 9 bases are shared with TRBD1. The CDR3 has 13 amino acids. Unmatched junction bases numbered 5, after V lost 6 bases and J lost 6 bases. CDR1 and CDR2 from the germline V gene are MDHEN and SYDVKM. CDR3 in DNA: TGTGCCAGCAGCTCCTGGACAGGGGATGGCTACACCTTC. This codes for CASSSWTGDGYTF.

The rearrangement uses TRBV11-2 and TRBJ2-2, with a weak D call TRBD2 (5 bases). V lost 3 bases and J 2 bases, leaving 13 bases between the germline ends. Per the germline V gene, CDR1 is SGHAT and CDR2 is FQNNGV. This CDR3 contains 16 residues. CDR3 nucleotides: TGTGCCAGCAGCTTGTATAGAGGGCTTAACACCGGGGAGCTGTTTTTT. Its protein product is CASSLYRGLNTGELFF.

The rearrangement links TRBV7-2 to TRBJ2-3, with 7 bases fitting TRBD2. The CDR3 consists of 15 residues. Unmatched junction bases numbered 4, after V lost 0 bases and J lost 4 bases. CDR1 SGHTA and CDR2 FQGNSA come from the germline V gene. As DNA, the CDR3 is TGTGCCAGCAGCTTAGCGGGGGGGAAGGCAGATACGCAGTATTTT. Translating gives CASSLAGGKADTQYF.

CDR3 region: CASSLPGADTQYF. The CDR3 DNA follows: TGCGCCAGCAGCTTGCCAGGGGCAGATACGCAGTATTTT. The chain uses TRBV5-1 and TRBJ2-3; tentative D call: TRBD1 (6 bases). Germline V gene lookup returns CDR1 SGHRS and CDR2 YFSETQ. Trimming cost V 1 base and J 4 bases, with 7 bases left between them. The CDR3 runs 13 residues.

The chain combines TRBV21-1 with TRBJ1-2. TRBV21-1 represents a pseudogene. There are 14 residues in the CDR3. CDR3 nucleotides: TGTGCCAGCAGCGCGCGGGGCGTTTGTTATGGCTACACCTTC. The encoded protein is CASSARGVCYGYTF.

Written as DNA, the CDR3 is TGTGCCAGCAGCCCAGTGGAAAGAGGGCAGCCCCAGCATTTT. Translating it yields CASSPVERGQPQHF. The rearrangement joins TRBV7-2 to TRBJ1-5; D is unresolved. The CDR3 is 14 amino acids. V was trimmed by 5 bases and J by 7 bases, leaving 15 bases between them. Germline CDR1 reads SGHTA; CDR2 reads FQGNSA.

The chain recombines TRBV5-1 with TRBJ2-7; D may be TRBD2 (6 bases). Per the germline V gene, CDR1 is SGHRS and CDR2 is YFSETQ. The V and J ends lost 6 bases and 1 base respectively, with 11 bases between them. The CDR3 length is 13 residues. The CDR3 sequence: CASKDSGSYEQYF. CDR3 bases: TGCGCCAGCAAGGATAGCGGTTCCTACGAGCAGTACTTC.

The chain links TRBV11-2 to TRBJ1-1, with 9 bases matching TRBD1. Trimming took 5 bases from V and 6 from J; bases not matched to a gene: 4. The CDR3 is 13 residues long. Germline CDR1 SGHAT, CDR2 FQNNGV. CDR3 sequence reads: CASSSDRGAEAFF. The DNA of the CDR3 is TGTGCCAGCAGCAGTGACAGGGGGGCTGAAGCTTTCTTT.

V is TRBV19 and J is TRBJ1-5; 7 bases agree with TRBD1. V shed 3 bases, J shed 5 bases, and the junction held 7 bases outside the gene matches. The CDR3 length is 15 residues. Germline V CDR1 and CDR2: LNHDA, SQIVND (reference sequence). This chain's CDR3 is CASSIHTGVDQPQHF. The CDR3 DNA reads TGTGCCAGTAGTATTCACACAGGGGTCGATCAGCCCCAGCATTTT.

This clone was recorded only once. The chain combines TRBV14 with TRBJ2-5, with a possible D match to TRBD2 (5 bases). Germline loops: CDR1 SGHDN, CDR2 FVKESK. V dropped 2 bases and J dropped 0 bases, with 13 bases sitting between them. The CDR3 loop spans 16 amino acids. CDR3 sequence: CASSQSADLYQETQYF. The CDR3, as DNA: TGTGCCAGCAGCCAAAGCGCGGACTTGTACCAAGAGACCCAGTACTTC.

This clone was detected only once. The chain carries TRBV28 and TRBJ2-1; 13 nucleotides match TRBD2. CDR1 and CDR2 (germline): MDHEN, SYDVKM. V gave up 4 bases and J gave up 5 bases; unmatched junction bases: 2. The CDR3 consists of 15 residues. In nucleotides, the CDR3 is TGTGCCAGCAGTTCGGGACTAGCGGGACACAATGAGCAGTTCTTC. Translating it yields CASSSGLAGHNEQFF.

The chain has TRBV11-3 and TRBJ2-7; 10 nucleotides match TRBD2. The trim removed 3 bases at V and 6 bases at J, leaving 2 bases unmatched. Per germline, CDR1 SGHNT and CDR2 YENEEA. The length of the CDR3 is 13 residues. Here the CDR3 DNA reads TGTGCCAGCAGCTTCGGGACTAGCGTCGAGCAGTACTTC. Its protein is CASSFGTSVEQYF. Combining the CDR3 with reference TRBV11-3 and TRBJ2-7 gives the whole variable domain EAGVVQSPRYKIIEKKQPVAFWCNPISGHNTLYWYLQNLGQGPELLIRYENEEAVDDSQLPKDRFSAERLKGVDSTLKIQPAELGDSAVYLCASSFGTSVEQYFGPGTRLTVT.

This chain uses TRBV6-1 with TRBJ1-3; a weak D match, TRBD1 (6 bases). The CDR3 consists of 14 residues. Per the germline V gene, CDR1 is MNHNS and CDR2 is SASEGT. V was clipped by 6 bases and J by 4 bases, with 13 bases between them. The CDR3 DNA reads TGTGCCAGCAGGCCCACAGGGTCCGGAAACACCATATATTTT. Amino acids: CASRPTGSGNTIYF.

The chain employs TRBV6-5 and TRBJ1-1; 9 bases line up with TRBD1. The CDR3 consists of 14 residues. Losses at the gene ends were 3 bases for V and 5 bases for J; bases not matched to a gene: 4. CDR1 and CDR2 (germline): MNHEY, SVGAGI. The CDR3 here is CASSYVTGGTEAFF. The CDR3 coding sequence is TGTGCCAGCAGTTATGTGACAGGGGGGACTGAAGCTTTCTTT.

The chain is built from TRBV12-5 and TRBJ2-1, with TRBD1 as a possible D gene (6 bases). CDR3 length: 14 amino acids. CDR1 and CDR2 from the germline V gene are LGHNT and FRNRAP. Deletions cut 7 bases from V and 2 bases from J, with 12 bases between. The CDR3 DNA follows: TGTGCTAGTGTCGGGCAGGGGCCCTACAATGAGCAGTTCTTC. It is translated as CASVGQGPYNEQFF.

The chain is built from TRBV5-6 and TRBJ2-7; 9 nucleotides align to TRBD2. The CDR3 spans 16 residues. Germline CDR1 SGHDT, CDR2 YYEEEE. V lost 4 bases and J lost 3; bases outside the gene matches: 11. The chain's CDR3 is CASSLPPGLASYEQYF. In nucleotides, the CDR3 is TGTGCCAGCAGCCTTCCCCCGGGACTAGCAAGCTACGAGCAGTACTTC.

V usage is TRBV6-6 and J usage is TRBJ1-3, with 7 positions matching TRBD1. Germline-derived CDR1 and CDR2 are MNHNY and SVGAGI (reference sequence). This CDR3 has 15 residues. Losses at the gene ends were 7 bases for V and 0 bases for J; bases not matched to a gene: 6. CDR3 nucleotides: TGTGCCAGCAACCAGGGGGTTTACTCTGGAAACACCATATATTTT. Its translation is CASNQGVYSGNTIYF.

CDR3 in amino acids: CSVEGLGNEQFF. CDR3 DNA sequence: TGCAGCGTTGAAGGACTAGGCAATGAGCAGTTCTTC. V is TRBV29-1 and J is TRBJ2-1; TRBD2 is a possible D gene (6 bases). Germline loops: CDR1 SQVTM, CDR2 ANQGSEA. The CDR3 spans 12 residues. Trimming pared 1 base from V and 6 bases from J, leaving 7 bases between.

V usage is TRBV7-9 and J usage is TRBJ2-2; 9 positions agree with TRBD1. CDR3 length equals 16 residues. From germline, CDR1 is SEHNR and CDR2 FQNEAQ (reference sequence). After removal of 4 bases from V and 5 bases from J, the junction contained 8 bases not matched to a gene. DNA for the CDR3: TGTGCCAGCAGCTCGTCGGACAGGGGCGCTACCGGGGAGCTGTTTTTT. This translates into CASSSSDRGATGELFF.